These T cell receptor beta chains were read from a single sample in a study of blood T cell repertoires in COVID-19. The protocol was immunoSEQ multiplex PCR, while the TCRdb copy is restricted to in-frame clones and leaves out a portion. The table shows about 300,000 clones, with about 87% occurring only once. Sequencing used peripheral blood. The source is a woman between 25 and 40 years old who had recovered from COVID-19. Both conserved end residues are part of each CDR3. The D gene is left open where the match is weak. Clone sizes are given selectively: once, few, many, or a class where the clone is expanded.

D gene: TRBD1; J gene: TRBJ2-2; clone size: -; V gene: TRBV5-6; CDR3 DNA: TGTGCCAGCTTGAACAGGGGAAGGGCCGGGGAGCTGTTTTTT; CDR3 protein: CASLNRGRAGELFF
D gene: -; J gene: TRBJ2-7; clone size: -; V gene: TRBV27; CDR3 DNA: TGTGCCAGCAGTTCCTGGCGGGGGCGGGGGCCCTACGAGCAGTACTTC; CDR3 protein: CASSSWRGRGPYEQYF
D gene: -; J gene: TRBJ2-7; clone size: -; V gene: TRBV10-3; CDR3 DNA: TGTGCCATCAGTGCTACGGACACCTTAACCTACGAGCAGTACTTC; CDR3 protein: CAISATDTLTYEQYF
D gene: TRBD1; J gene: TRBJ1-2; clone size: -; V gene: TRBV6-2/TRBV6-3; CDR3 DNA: TGTGCCAGCAGTTACGAGCAGGGGGCGCGAAAAGGCTACACCTTC; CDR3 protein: CASSYEQGARKGYTF
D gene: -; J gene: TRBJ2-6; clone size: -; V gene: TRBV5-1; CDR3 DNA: TGCGCCAGCAGCTTATGGAGCTCTGGGGCCAACGTCCTGACTTTC; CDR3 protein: CASSLWSSGANVLTF
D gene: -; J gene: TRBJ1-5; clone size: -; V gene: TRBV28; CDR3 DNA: TGTGCCAGCAGGCGACAAGACGGTCAGCCCCAGCATTTT; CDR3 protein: CASRRQDGQPQHF
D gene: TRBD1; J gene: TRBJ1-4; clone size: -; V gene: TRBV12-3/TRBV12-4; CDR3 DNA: TGTGCCAGCAGTTTGCCAGGGGGAGAAAAACTGTTTTTT; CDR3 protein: CASSLPGGEKLFF
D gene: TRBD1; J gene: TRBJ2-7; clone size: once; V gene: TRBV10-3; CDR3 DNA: TGTGCCATCAGCCGACAGGGCGCCTACGAGCAGTACTTC; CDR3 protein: CAISRQGAYEQYF
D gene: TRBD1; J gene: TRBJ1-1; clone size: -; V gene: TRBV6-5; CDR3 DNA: TGTGCCAGCAGTTCCGGGACAGGGACTGAAGCTTTCTTT; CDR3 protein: CASSSGTGTEAFF
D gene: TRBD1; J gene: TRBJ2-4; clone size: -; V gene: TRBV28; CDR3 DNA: TGTGCCAGCAGTTTAGGACAGGGGAAGAGGTACTTC; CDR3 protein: CASSLGQGKRYF
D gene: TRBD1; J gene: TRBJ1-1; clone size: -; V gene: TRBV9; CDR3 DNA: TGTGCCAGCAGCAAACAGAGGGGGCAGAACACTGAAGCTTTCTTT; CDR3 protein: CASSKQRGQNTEAFF
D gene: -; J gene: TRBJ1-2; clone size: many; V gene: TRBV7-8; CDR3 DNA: TGTGCCAGCAGCTTGGGAGGGGATGGCTACACCTTC; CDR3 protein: CASSLGGDGYTF
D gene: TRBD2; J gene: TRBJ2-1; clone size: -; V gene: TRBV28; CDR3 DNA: TGTGCCAGCAGCCGACAAGGGACTAGCGGCTACAATGAGCAGTTCTTC; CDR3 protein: CASSRQGTSGYNEQFF
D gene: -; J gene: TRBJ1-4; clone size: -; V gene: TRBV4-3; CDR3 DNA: TGCGCCAGCAGCCAAGAAGGGTTAGGGGGTAATGAAAAACTGTTTTTT; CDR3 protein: CASSQEGLGGNEKLFF
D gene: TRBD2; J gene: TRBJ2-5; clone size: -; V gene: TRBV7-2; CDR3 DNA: TGTGCCAGCAGCTTGGGACTAACGACAGAGACCCAGTACTTC; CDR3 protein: CASSLGLTTETQYF
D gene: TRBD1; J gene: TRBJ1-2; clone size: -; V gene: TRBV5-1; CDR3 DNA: TGCGCCAGCAGCACGGGGACAGCTACTAACTATGGCTACACCTTC; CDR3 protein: CASSTGTATNYGYTF
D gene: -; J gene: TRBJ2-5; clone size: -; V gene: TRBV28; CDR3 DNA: TGTGCCAGCAGTCAGGGAAGGACAGAAGAGACCCAGTACTTC; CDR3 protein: CASSQGRTEETQYF
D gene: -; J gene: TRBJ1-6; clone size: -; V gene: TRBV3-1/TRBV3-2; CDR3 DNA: TGTGCCAGCAGCCAAGATTGGGGGGTAGCGGAATCACCCCTCCACTTT; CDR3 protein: CASSQDWGVAESPLHF
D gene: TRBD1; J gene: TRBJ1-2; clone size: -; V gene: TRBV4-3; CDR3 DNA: TGCGCCAGCAGTCACAGGGGGCGCGAAGGCTACACCTTC; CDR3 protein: CASSHRGREGYTF
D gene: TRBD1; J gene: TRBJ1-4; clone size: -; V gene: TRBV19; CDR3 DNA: TGTGCCAGTAGTATTCTTTCAACAGGGGCTACTAATGAAAAACTGTTTTTT; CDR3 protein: CASSILSTGATNEKLFF
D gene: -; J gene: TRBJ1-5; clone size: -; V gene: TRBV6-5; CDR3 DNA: TGTGCCAGCAGTCCTCGGGCCGGGCGGGATCAGCCCCAGCATTTT; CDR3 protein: CASSPRAGRDQPQHF
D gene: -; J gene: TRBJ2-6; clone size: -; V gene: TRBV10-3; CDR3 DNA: TGTGCCATCAGTGAAGGGGTCCCTGGGGCCAACGTCCTGACTTTC; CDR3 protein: CAISEGVPGANVLTF
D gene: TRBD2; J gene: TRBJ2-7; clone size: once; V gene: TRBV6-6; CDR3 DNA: TGTGCCAGCAGTTACTCGCGCGGGGGATCCTACGAGCAGTACTTC; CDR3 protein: CASSYSRGGSYEQYF
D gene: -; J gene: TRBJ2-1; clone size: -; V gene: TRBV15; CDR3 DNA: TGTGCCACCCAGGGGAGGGGCTCCTACAATGAGCAGTTCTTC; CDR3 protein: CATQGRGSYNEQFF
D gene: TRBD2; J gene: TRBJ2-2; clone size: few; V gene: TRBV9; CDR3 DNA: TGTGCCAGCAGCGCCGGAGTCGGGAGGGTCAACACCGGGGAGCTGTTTTTT; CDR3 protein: CASSAGVGRVNTGELFF
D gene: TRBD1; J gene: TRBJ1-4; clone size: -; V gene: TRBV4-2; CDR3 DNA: TGTGCCAGCAGCCAAGTGGACAGGGGGCCTGAAAAACTGTTTTTT; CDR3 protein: CASSQVDRGPEKLFF
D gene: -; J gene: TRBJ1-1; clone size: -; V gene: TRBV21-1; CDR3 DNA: TGTGCCAGCAGGATCATTGGCGCGGGGCCCGAGGCTTTCTTT; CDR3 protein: CASRIIGAGPEAFF
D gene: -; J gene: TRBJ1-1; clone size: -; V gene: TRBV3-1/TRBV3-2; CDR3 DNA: TGTGCCAGCAGCCAAGAGCGGGCAAAAGGCACTGAAGCTTTCTTT; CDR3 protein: CASSQERAKGTEAFF
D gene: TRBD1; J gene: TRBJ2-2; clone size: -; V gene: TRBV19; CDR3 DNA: TGTGCCAGTAGTGAAGGACAGGGGAGCACCGGGGAGCTGTTTTTT; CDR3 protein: CASSEGQGSTGELFF
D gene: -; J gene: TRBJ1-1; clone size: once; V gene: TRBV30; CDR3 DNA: TGTGCCTGGTTCCTTGGGGGGGGGCGCGTTCGAATTGGCACTGAAGCTTTCTTT; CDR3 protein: CAWFLGGGRVRIGTEAFF
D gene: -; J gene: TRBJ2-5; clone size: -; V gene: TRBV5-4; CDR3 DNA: TGTGCCAGCAGCTTGGCCGGAGGGTCGGAGACCCAGTACTTC; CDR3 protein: CASSLAGGSETQYF
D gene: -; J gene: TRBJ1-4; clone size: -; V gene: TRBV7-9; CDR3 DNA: TGTGCCAGCAGCTTAATGGGAGGCGAAAAACTGTTTTTT; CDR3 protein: CASSLMGGEKLFF
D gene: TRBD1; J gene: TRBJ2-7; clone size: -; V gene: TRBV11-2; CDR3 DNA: TGTGCCAGCAGCTTGCGGGACAGGGGTTACGAGCAGTACTTC; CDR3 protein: CASSLRDRGYEQYF
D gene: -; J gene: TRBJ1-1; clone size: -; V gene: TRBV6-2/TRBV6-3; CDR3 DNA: TGTGCCAGCAGCGGACATACTGAAGCTTTCTTT; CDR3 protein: CASSGHTEAFF
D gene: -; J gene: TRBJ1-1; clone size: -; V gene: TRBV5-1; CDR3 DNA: TGCGCCAGCAGCTCAGGACTTTCAGGGGTCGAGAACACTGAAGCTTTCTTT; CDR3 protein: CASSSGLSGVENTEAFF
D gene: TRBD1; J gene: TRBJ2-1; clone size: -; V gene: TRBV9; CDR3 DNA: TGTGCCAGCAGCGTAGGAGGGACAGGGGGCCCCTACAATGAGCAGTTCTTC; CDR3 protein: CASSVGGTGGPYNEQFF
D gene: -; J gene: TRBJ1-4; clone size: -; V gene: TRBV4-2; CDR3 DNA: TGTGCCAGCAGCCAAGAAGGCCTCGGGATAACTAATGAAAAACTGTTTTTT; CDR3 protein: CASSQEGLGITNEKLFF
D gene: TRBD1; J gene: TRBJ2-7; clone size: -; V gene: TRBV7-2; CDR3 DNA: TGTGCCAGCAGCTCCGGGACAGGGTACTACGAGCAGTACTTC; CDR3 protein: CASSSGTGYYEQYF
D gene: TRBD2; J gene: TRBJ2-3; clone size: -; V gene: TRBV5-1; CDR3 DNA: TGCGCCAGCAGCCAAACTAGCGGGGGGGCCCTAAGGACAGATACGCAGTATTTT; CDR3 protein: CASSQTSGGALRTDTQYF
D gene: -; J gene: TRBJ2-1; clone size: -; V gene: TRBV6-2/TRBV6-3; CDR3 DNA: TGTGCCAGCAGTTATGGGCTGCGGGATGAGCAGTTCTTC; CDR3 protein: CASSYGLRDEQFF
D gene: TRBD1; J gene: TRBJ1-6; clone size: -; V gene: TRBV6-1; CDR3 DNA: TGTGCCAGCAGTGAATTAGACAGGGTTAATGTTTCACCCCTCCACTTT; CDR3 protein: CASSELDRVNVSPLHF
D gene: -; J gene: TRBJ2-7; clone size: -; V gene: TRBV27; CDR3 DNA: TGTGCCAGCAGTTTATCCGGGAAAACCACAAAGACCTACGAGCAGTACTTC; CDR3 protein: CASSLSGKTTKTYEQYF
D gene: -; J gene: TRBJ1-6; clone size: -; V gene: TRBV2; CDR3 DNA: TGTGCCAGGAAACAGGGTATGGGTTCACCCCTCCACTTT; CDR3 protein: CARKQGMGSPLHF
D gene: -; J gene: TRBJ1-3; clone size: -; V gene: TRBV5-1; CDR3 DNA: TGCGCCAGCAGCTTGGCCCAGGCGTCTGTGAGTGGAAACACCATATATTTT; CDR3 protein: CASSLAQASVSGNTIYF
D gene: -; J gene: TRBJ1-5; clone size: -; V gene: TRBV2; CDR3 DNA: TGTGCCAGCAGCTTCGGCCGGGGCAATCAGCCCCAGCATTTT; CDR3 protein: CASSFGRGNQPQHF
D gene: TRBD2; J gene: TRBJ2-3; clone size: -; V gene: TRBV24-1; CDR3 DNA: TGTGCCACCAGGGCCGGGACTAGCGGGGCGGCAGATACGCAGTATTTT; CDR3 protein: CATRAGTSGAADTQYF
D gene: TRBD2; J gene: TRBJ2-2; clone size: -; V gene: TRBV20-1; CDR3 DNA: TGCAGTGCTAGTGATAAAGGACTAGCGGGCACCGGGGAGCTGTTTTTT; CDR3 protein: CSASDKGLAGTGELFF
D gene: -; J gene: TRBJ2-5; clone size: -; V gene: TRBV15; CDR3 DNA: TGTGCCACCAGCAGAGGTCCAGGCTATTTCCAAGAGACCCAGTACTTC; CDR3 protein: CATSRGPGYFQETQYF
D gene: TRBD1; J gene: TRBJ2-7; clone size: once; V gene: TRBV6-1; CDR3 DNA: TGTGCCAGCAAACAGGGGGCGGACGAGCAGTACTTC; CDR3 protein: CASKQGADEQYF